This TCR beta chain was documented in a study of response to subunit inactivated influenza vaccine. With 4 bases clipped from V and 1 base from J, the junction kept 5 bases outside the gene matches. The CDR3 has 17 residues. Germline assignment: CDR1 MNHNS and CDR2 SASEGT. This clonotype was recorded a few times. TCRdb called the RT-PCR reads again in MiXCR, with one record for every CDR3 protein. The sample records 500,000 to 600,000 distinct CDR3 sequences, approximately 15% being singletons. The V call is TRBV6-1, the J call TRBJ2-2; 11 nucleotides agree with TRBD2. Sequencing used CD4+ T cells sorted from PBMCs, obtained less than 30 months after vaccination. The TCR was taken from a man between 50 and 75 years old who received an inactivated influenza vaccine. CDR3 sequence: CASSVKTSGRNTGELFF. The CDR3 DNA sequence: TGTGCCAGCAGTGTAAAAACTAGCGGGAGGAACACCGGGGAGCTGTTTTTT.